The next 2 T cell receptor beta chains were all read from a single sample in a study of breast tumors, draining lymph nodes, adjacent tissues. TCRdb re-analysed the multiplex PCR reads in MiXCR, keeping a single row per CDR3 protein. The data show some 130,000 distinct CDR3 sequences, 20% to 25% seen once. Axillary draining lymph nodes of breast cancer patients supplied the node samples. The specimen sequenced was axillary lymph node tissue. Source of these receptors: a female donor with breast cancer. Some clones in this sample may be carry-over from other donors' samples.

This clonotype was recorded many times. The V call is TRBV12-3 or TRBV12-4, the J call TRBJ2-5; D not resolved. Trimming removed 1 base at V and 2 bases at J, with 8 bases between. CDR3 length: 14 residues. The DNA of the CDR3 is TGTGCCAGCAGTTTAGTACTAACACAAGAGACCCAGTACTTC. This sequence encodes CASSLVLTQETQYF.

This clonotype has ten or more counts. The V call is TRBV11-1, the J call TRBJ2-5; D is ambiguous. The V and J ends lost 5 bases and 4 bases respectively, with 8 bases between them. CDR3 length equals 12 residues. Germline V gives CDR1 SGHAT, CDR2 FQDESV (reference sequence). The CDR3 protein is CASSPTVETQYF. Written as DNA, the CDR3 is TGTGCCAGCAGCCCTACGGTAGAGACCCAGTACTTC.